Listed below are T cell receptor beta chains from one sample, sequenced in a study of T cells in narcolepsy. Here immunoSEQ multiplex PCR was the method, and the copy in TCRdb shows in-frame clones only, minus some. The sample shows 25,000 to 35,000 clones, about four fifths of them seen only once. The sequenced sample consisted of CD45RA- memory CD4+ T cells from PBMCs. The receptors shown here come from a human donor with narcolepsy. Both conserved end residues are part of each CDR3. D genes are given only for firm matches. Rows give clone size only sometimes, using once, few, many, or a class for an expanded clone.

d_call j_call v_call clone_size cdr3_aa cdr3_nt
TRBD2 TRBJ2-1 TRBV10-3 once CAISDSGGSYNEQFF TGTGCCATCAGTGACTCGGGGGGCTCCTACAATGAGCAGTTCTTC
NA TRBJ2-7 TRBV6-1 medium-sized CASSPSYEQYF TGTGCCAGCAGTCCCTCCTACGAGCAGTACTTC
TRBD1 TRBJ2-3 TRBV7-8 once CASSSRTGVADTQYF TGTGCCAGCAGCTCGAGGACAGGGGTGGCAGATACGCAGTATTTT
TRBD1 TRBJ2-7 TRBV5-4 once CASSPDRASSYEQYF TGTGCCAGCAGCCCGGACAGGGCCTCCTCCTACGAGCAGTACTTC
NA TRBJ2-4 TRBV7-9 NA CASSLVQGGNIQYF TGTGCCAGCAGCTTAGTCCAGGGCGGGAACATTCAGTACTTC
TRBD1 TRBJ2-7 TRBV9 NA CASSPRDRVFEREQYF TGTGCCAGCAGCCCGCGGGACAGGGTGTTTGAGCGCGAGCAGTACTTC
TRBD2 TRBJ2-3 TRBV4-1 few CASSPTSGRVDTQYF TGCGCCAGCAGCCCGACTAGCGGGAGAGTGGATACGCAGTATTTT
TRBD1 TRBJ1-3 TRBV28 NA CASSFPTGGRNTIYF TGTGCCAGCAGTTTTCCGACAGGGGGGAGAAACACCATATATTTT
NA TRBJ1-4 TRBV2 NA CAFQRQRNEKLFF TGTGCCTTCCAAAGGCAGAGGAATGAAAAACTGTTTTTT
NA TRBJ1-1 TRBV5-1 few CASSLGGIKNTEAFF TGCGCCAGCAGCTTGGGGGGAATAAAGAACACTGAAGCTTTCTTT
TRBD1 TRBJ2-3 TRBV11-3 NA CASSFRQGVSTDTQYF TGTGCCAGCAGCTTCCGACAGGGGGTTAGCACAGATACGCAGTATTTT
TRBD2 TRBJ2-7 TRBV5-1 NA CASSSYSGGTSYEQYF TGCGCCAGCAGCTCATATAGCGGGGGAACCTCCTACGAGCAGTACTTC
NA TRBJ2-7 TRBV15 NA CATSRGGGGGIQYF TGTGCCACCAGCAGAGGGGGAGGGGGGGGCATACAGTACTTC
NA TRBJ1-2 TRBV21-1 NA CASSPEKQGKPCYGYTF TGTGCCAGCAGCCCAGAGAAACAGGGGAAGCCTTGTTATGGCTACACCTTC
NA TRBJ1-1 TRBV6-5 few CASSYSMNTEAFF TGTGCCAGCAGTTACTCGATGAACACTGAAGCTTTCTTT
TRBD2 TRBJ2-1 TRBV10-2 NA CASSASGVTYNEQFF TGCGCCAGCAGTGCCAGCGGGGTAACCTACAATGAGCAGTTCTTC
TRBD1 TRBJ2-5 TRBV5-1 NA CASSPSGTGETQYF TGCGCCAGCAGCCCCTCCGGGACAGGCGAGACCCAGTACTTC
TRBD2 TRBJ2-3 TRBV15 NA CATSTKYTSGRVSDTQYF TGTGCCACCAGCACAAAATACACTAGCGGGAGGGTATCAGATACGCAGTATTTT
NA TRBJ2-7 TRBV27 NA CASSLTPGAEYEQYF TGTGCCAGCAGTTTAACGCCAGGGGCAGAGTACGAGCAGTACTTC
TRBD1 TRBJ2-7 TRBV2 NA CASDPGQGFHEQYF TGTGCCAGCGATCCGGGACAGGGGTTCCACGAGCAGTACTTC
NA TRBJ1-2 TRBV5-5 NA CASSSPGEHLEGYTF TGTGCCAGCAGCTCCCCTGGTGAGCACCTAGAGGGCTACACCTTC
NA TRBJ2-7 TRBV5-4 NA CASSLEAGRWDEQYF TGTGCCAGCAGCTTGGAGGCAGGGAGATGGGACGAGCAGTACTTC
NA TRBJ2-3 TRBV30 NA CAWRWSITDTQYF TGTGCCTGGAGATGGAGTATCACAGATACGCAGTATTTT
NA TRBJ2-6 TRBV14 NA CASSLSGGANVLTF TGTGCCAGCAGCCTCTCTGGTGGGGCCAACGTCCTGACTTTC
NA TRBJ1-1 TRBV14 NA CASSQMGLVGAFF TGTGCCAGCAGCCAAATGGGTCTAGTTGGAGCTTTCTTT
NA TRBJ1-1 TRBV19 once CASSSERGTEAFF TGTGCCAGTAGTTCGGAGAGGGGCACTGAAGCTTTCTTT
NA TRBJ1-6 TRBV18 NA CASSPNPQNPLHF TGTGCCAGCTCACCAAATCCGCAGAATCCCCTCCACTTT
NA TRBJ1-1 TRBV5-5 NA CASSFIGTSTEAFF TGTGCCAGCAGCTTCATAGGGACCTCCACTGAAGCTTTCTTT
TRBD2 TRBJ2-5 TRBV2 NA CASSQGTSEGQTQYF TGTGCCAGCAGTCAAGGGACTAGCGAGGGACAGACCCAGTACTTC
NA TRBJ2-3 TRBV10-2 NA CASSDKGAGGTDTQYF TGCGCCAGCAGTGATAAAGGGGCCGGAGGCACAGATACGCAGTATTTT
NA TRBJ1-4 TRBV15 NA CATSKGGKDEKLFF TGTGCCACCAGCAAAGGGGGGAAGGATGAAAAACTGTTTTTT
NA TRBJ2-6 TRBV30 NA CAWREQGSGANVLTF TGTGCCTGGAGAGAACAGGGATCTGGGGCCAACGTCCTGACTTTC
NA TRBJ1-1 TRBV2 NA CASIFKAGGTEAFF TGTGCCAGCATCTTTAAAGCGGGGGGCACTGAAGCTTTCTTT
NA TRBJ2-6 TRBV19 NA CASTGAGANVLTF TGTGCCAGTACAGGGGCTGGGGCCAACGTCCTGACTTTC
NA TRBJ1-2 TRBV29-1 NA CSVDDTLNYGYTF TGCAGCGTTGACGACACCCTCAACTATGGCTACACCTTC
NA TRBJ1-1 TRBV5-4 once CASSSLTDAKAFF TGTGCCAGCAGCTCCCTGACAGATGCTAAAGCTTTCTTT
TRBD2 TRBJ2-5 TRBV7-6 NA CASSLVAGKETQYF TGTGCCAGCAGCTTAGTAGCGGGAAAGGAGACCCAGTACTTC
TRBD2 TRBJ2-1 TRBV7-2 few CASSFRTSGYNEQFF TGTGCCAGCAGCTTCCGGACTAGCGGATACAATGAGCAGTTCTTC
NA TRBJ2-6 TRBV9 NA CASSVTSFNSGANVLTF TGTGCCAGCAGCGTAACGTCCTTTAACTCTGGGGCCAACGTCCTGACTTTC
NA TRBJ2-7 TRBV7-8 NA CASSPGGGSEGTQYF TGTGCCAGCAGCCCTGGAGGCGGGTCCGAGGGAACGCAGTACTTC
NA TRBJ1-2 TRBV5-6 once CASSFQANYGYTF TGTGCCAGCAGCTTTCAGGCAAACTATGGCTACACCTTC
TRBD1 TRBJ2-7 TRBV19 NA CASRRSDRGWIDEQYF TGTGCCAGTAGACGTTCGGACAGGGGTTGGATTGACGAGCAGTACTTC
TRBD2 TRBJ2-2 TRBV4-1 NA CASSQGPSGIVANTGELFF TGCGCCAGCAGCCAAGGACCTAGCGGGATTGTAGCGAACACCGGGGAGCTGTTTTTT
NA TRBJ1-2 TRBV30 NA CAWSPLPSSYGYTF TGTGCCTGGAGTCCCTTACCCTCTAGCTATGGCTACACCTTC
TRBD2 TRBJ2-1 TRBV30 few CAWSVQWTSGTGTYNEQFF TGTGCCTGGAGTGTTCAGTGGACTAGCGGGACGGGAACCTACAATGAGCAGTTCTTC
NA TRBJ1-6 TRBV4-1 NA CASSVAGPSPLHF TGCGCCAGCAGCGTAGCGGGACCTTCACCCCTCCACTTT
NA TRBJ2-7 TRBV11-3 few CASSFGPAGTYEQYF TGTGCCAGCAGCTTCGGACCCGCAGGAACCTACGAGCAGTACTTC
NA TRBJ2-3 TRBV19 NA CASSWAGTSTDTQYF TGTGCCAGTAGTTGGGCGGGTACTAGCACAGATACGCAGTATTTT
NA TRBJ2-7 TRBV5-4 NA CASSFFSRNSYEQYF TGTGCCAGCAGCTTTTTTAGTCGTAACTCCTACGAGCAGTACTTC
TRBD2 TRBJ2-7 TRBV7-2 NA CASSFAEPGLGGEQYF TGTGCCAGCAGCTTCGCCGAACCGGGACTAGGGGGCGAGCAGTACTTC
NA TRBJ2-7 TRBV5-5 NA CASSLVDQVYYEQYF TGTGCCAGCAGCTTGGTAGATCAAGTATACTACGAGCAGTACTTC
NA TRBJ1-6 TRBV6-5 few CASLHRPLNSPLHF TGTGCCAGCCTCCACCGGCCACTAAATTCACCCCTCCACTTT
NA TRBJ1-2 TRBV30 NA CAWSVQQVYGYTF TGTGCCTGGAGTGTACAACAGGTTTATGGCTACACCTTC
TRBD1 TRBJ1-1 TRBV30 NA CAGTGRAFTEAFF TGTGCCGGGACAGGGAGAGCATTCACTGAAGCTTTCTTT
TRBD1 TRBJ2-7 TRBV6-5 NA CASSPGGHEQYF TGTGCCAGCAGCCCAGGGGGCCACGAGCAGTACTTC
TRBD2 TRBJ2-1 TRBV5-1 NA CASSLVASGRLNEQFF TGCGCCAGCAGCTTGGTGGCTAGCGGGAGATTGAATGAGCAGTTCTTC
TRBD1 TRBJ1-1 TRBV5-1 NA CASSSYFDRAAEAFF TGCGCCAGCAGCTCATATTTCGACAGGGCTGCTGAAGCTTTCTTT